This T cell receptor beta chain came from a study of T cells in Graves' hyperthyroidism and ophthalmopathy. Study-level points and caveats: Clonotypes that were expanded in thyroid above 0.001 mostly appeared in blood too.

There were TCR beta CDR3 regions amplified from RNA transcripts. With the HTBI primer set, the TCR CDR3 went through a first round of RT-PCR. One entry per CDR3 protein, called by TCRdb with MiXCR from the multiplex PCR reads. Here the sample spans 400,000 or so distinct CDR3 sequences, around 15% being singletons. Any patient presenting with uncontrolled infection, other autoimmune disease, pregnancy or lactation was left out. Cells are PBMCs isolated from around 9.4 ml of fresh blood. As for this clonotype: Antigen specificity is unknown.

V was pared by 4 bases and J by 0 bases, with 10 bases between. CDR3 length equals 16 residues. The germline V gene has CDR1 PRHDT and CDR2 FYEKMQ (reference sequence). Sequenced material: blood. The rearrangement links TRBV13 to TRBJ2-6; the D gene could be TRBD1 or TRBD2 (5 bases each). The source of this sequence is a middle-aged man with Graves' ophthalmopathy. The CDR3 coding sequence is TGTGCCAGCAGCTGGGACGGCCACTCTGGGGCCAACGTCCTGACTTTC. It encodes CASSWDGHSGANVLTF.